The next 9 T cell receptor beta chains were all read from a single sample in a study of blood T cell repertoires in COVID-19. TCRdb keeps only in-frame clones here, not all; method: immunoSEQ multiplex PCR. The data hold nearly 250,000 clones, with approximately 85% observed a single time. Material for sequencing was peripheral blood. Receptor source: a woman of 80 years or more with COVID-19, enrolled during active disease.

The genes are TRBV30 and TRBJ2-3; D is perhaps TRBD2 (7 bases). The CDR3 totals 16 residues. In germline, CDR1 is GTSNPN, CDR2 SVGIG (reference sequence). V was clipped by 4 bases and J by 6 bases, with 23 bases between them. CDR3 sequence: CAWKLFGGLERDTQYF. The CDR3 DNA follows: TGTGCCTGGAAACTTTTCGGGGGGCTGGAAAGGGATACGCAGTATTTT.

This chain links TRBV2 with TRBJ1-3, with a weak D call TRBD1 (6 bases). Germline CDR1 and CDR2: SNHLY and FYNNEI. V was clipped by 6 bases and J by 2 bases, with 14 bases between them. This CDR3 is built from 15 residues. CDR3 region: CASRNREGAGNTIYF. The CDR3 DNA reads as TGTGCCAGCAGGAACAGGGAGGGCGCTGGAAACACCATATATTTT. Filled out from reference TRBV2 and TRBJ1-3, the complete variable domain reads EPEVTQTPSHQVTQMGQEVILRCVPISNHLYFYWYRQILGQKVEFLVSFYNNEISEKSEIFDDQFSVERPDGSNFTLKIRSTKLEDSAMYFCASRNREGAGNTIYFGEGSWLTVV.

Details on this clone: Other DNA variants within this sample encode the same CDR3. This chain links TRBV28 with TRBJ2-7, with a weak D call TRBD2 (6 bases). The CDR3 is made up of 13 amino acids. Germline V gives CDR1 MDHEN, CDR2 SYDVKM. The V end lost 6 bases, the J end lost 0 bases, and 9 bases lay between the germline ends. CDR3 protein: CASSRDSSYEQYV. The CDR3 DNA reads as TGTGCCAGCAGCCGGGACTCCTCCTACGAGCAGTACGTC.

V gene TRBV3-1 (or the pseudogene TRBV3-2) combines with J gene TRBJ1-2; D unresolved. Germline CDR1 reads LGHDT; CDR2 reads YNNKEL (reference sequence). The CDR3 is 16 residues long. Trimming removed 0 bases at V and 2 bases at J, with 13 bases between. The CDR3 region is CASSQDPDGLNYGYTF. The CDR3 DNA sequence: TGTGCCAGCAGCCAAGATCCCGACGGACTCAACTATGGCTACACCTTC.

The rearrangement uses TRBV15 and TRBJ1-1; D unclear. CDR3 length: 12 residues. Germline CDR1 and CDR2: LNHNV and YYDKDF (reference sequence). Deletions cut 5 bases from V and 9 bases from J, with 13 bases between. The CDR3: CATSSAYFQAFF. CDR3 nucleotide sequence: TGTGCCACCAGCTCAGCGTACTTTCAAGCTTTCTTT. Full variable domain (rest looked up from reference TRBV15 and TRBJ1-1): DAMVIQNPRYQVTQFGKPVTLSCSQTLNHNVMYWYQQKSSQAPKLLFHYYDKDFNNEADTPDNFQSRRPNTSFCFLDIRSPGLGDTAMYLCATSSAYFQAFFGQGTRLTVV.

This rearrangement joins TRBV29-1 to TRBJ1-2; 8 nucleotides line up with TRBD1. Trimming at V came to 5 bases and at J to 4 bases, leaving 9 bases not matched to a gene. This CDR3 spans 14 amino acids. Per the germline V gene, CDR1 is SQVTM and CDR2 is ANQGSEA. The CDR3 is CSVPTGGGSYGYTF. CDR3 sequence (DNA): TGCAGCGTTCCTACAGGGGGTGGAAGCTATGGCTACACCTTC.

The chain has TRBV28 and TRBJ1-1; 7 bases match TRBD1. V was pared by 7 bases and J by 0 bases, with 5 bases of the junction left unmatched. Germline-derived CDR1 and CDR2 are MDHEN and SYDVKM. The CDR3 consists of 14 residues. In DNA form, the CDR3 reads TGTGCCAGCACCCGAGGGGGCTTGAACACTGAAGCTTTCTTT. It codes for CASTRGGLNTEAFF.

The rearrangement joins TRBV28 to TRBJ1-2; the match to TRBD1 covers 7 bases. Germline CDR1 and CDR2: MDHEN and SYDVKM. The CDR3 loop spans 14 amino acids. Trimming took 5 bases from V and 3 from J; bases not matched to a gene: 6. For the CDR3, the DNA is TGTGCCAGCAGTACGGGACAGTCCTACTATGGCTACACCTTC. Residues: CASSTGQSYYGYTF.

The rearrangement joins TRBV4-3 to TRBJ2-7, with a possible D match to TRBD1 (6 bases). The CDR3 loop spans 13 amino acids. Germline V gives CDR1 LGHNA, CDR2 YSLEER. The V and J ends lost 3 bases and 6 bases respectively, with 12 bases between them. The chain's CDR3 is CASSQTQGSEQYF. In DNA, the CDR3 is TGCGCCAGCAGCCAGACACAGGGTAGCGAGCAGTACTTC.